The 18 T cell receptor beta chains below were found in one sample sequenced in a study of cytomegalovirus exposure and HLA in healthy donors. It was with 60 Vbeta and 13 Jbeta primers that the PCR ran. TCRdb's table, derived via immunoSEQ multiplex PCR, lists solely in-frame clones and lacks some. The repertoire consists of 150,000 to 200,000 clones, with approximately 81% occurring once and the leading ten covering about 0.24%. The material sequenced was PBMCs. The receptors come from a boy between 10 and 17 years old in good health and CMV-seronegative.

The chain has TRBV6-1 and TRBJ1-3; unclear D gene. CDR1 and CDR2 from the germline V gene are MNHNS and SASEGT. This CDR3 is 15 amino acids long. Deletions cut 2 bases from V and 1 base from J, with 9 bases between. Here the CDR3 reads CASSELRGSGNTIYF. For the CDR3, the DNA is TGTGCCAGCAGTGAACTTCGGGGTTCTGGAAACACCATATATTTT.

This chain links TRBV5-1 with TRBJ2-5; 10 bases agree with TRBD2. V dropped 6 bases and J dropped 5; count of bases not matched to a gene: 13. The germline V gene encodes CDR1 SGHRS and CDR2 YFSETQ. The CDR3 is 16 residues long. The CDR3 is CASIPSPSGGLETQYF. The DNA for the CDR3 is TGCGCCAGCATCCCAAGCCCTAGCGGGGGTTTGGAGACCCAGTACTTC.

This clone has just one count. The chain recombines TRBV7-6 with TRBJ2-7, with D tentatively TRBD1 (5 bases). Trimming took off 1 base at V and 6 bases at J, with 10 bases between the two ends. Germline V gene data show CDR1 as SGHVS and CDR2 as FNYEAQ. This CDR3 is 13 amino acids long. The CDR3 DNA reads as TGTGCCAGCAGCTTAGACAGGACCCGCGAGCAGTACTTC. The encoded protein is CASSLDRTREQYF.

The V gene is TRBV27, the J gene TRBJ2-7; weak D call: TRBD1 (6 bases). Germline lookup yields CDR1 MNHEY and CDR2 SMNVEV (reference sequence). V lost 3 bases, J lost 4 bases, and 16 bases lay in between. The CDR3 is 15 amino acids. The CDR3 region is CASSFRGGRSYEQYF. The DNA for the CDR3 is TGTGCCAGCAGTTTCAGGGGCGGCAGGAGTTACGAGCAGTACTTC.

V usage is TRBV9 and J usage is TRBJ1-1, with D uncertain. This CDR3 region has 13 residues. Germline lookup yields CDR1 SGDLS and CDR2 YYNGEE. V was cut by 6 bases and J by 0 bases, with 9 bases left in between. CDR3 loop: CASTRGLNTEAFF. The CDR3 DNA is TGTGCCAGCACCCGGGGTTTGAACACTGAAGCTTTCTTT.

This sequence joins TRBV27 and TRBJ1-4; 7 positions agree with TRBD1. Germline CDR1 reads MNHEY; CDR2 reads SMNVEV (reference sequence). There are 14 residues in the CDR3. Germline trimming cut 6 bases from V and 8 bases from J; bases unmatched to any gene: 9. The CDR3 nucleotides are TGTGCCAGCAGAAAGCTAGGGGGCCCGGAAAAACTGTTTTTT. It yields the protein CASRKLGGPEKLFF.

V is TRBV9 and J is TRBJ2-7; possible D gene TRBD1, 6 bases. Trimming shortened V by 4 bases and J by 5 bases, and 19 bases separated the two germline ends. The CDR3 has 15 amino acids. Germline V CDR1 and CDR2: SGDLS, YYNGEE. The CDR3 region is CASSPRGTSPHEQYF. The CDR3 DNA reads as TGTGCCAGCAGCCCGAGGGGGACAAGCCCCCACGAGCAGTACTTC.

The chain has TRBV28 and TRBJ1-6; TRBD1 might be the D (6 bases). V lost 2 bases and J lost 8, with 10 bases in between. Germline V gene lookup returns CDR1 MDHEN and CDR2 SYDVKM. The CDR3 loop spans 14 amino acids. The chain's CDR3 is CASSLQTGHSPLHF. The DNA of the CDR3 is TGTGCCAGCAGTTTACAAACAGGGCATTCACCCCTCCACTTT. Filled out from reference TRBV28 and TRBJ1-6, the complete variable domain reads DVKVTQSSRYLVKRTGEKVFLECVQDMDHENMFWYRQDPGLGLRLIYFSYDVKMKEKGDIPEGYSVSREKKERFSLILESASTNQTSMYLCASSLQTGHSPLHFGNGTRLTVT.

This clone was recorded only once. The chain employs TRBV6-5 and TRBJ2-7; D possibly corresponds to TRBD2 (6 bases). V gave up 0 bases and J gave up 7 bases, with 19 bases separating them. CDR3 length: 16 residues. Germline CDR1 and CDR2: MNHEY and SVGAGI. This CDR3 reads CASSYSSLVGAGEQYF. The DNA for the CDR3 is TGTGCCAGCAGTTACTCGTCGCTGGTGGGTGCGGGGGAGCAGTACTTC.

The J gene is TRBJ1-1, the V gene TRBV5-4, with a possible D match to TRBD1 (6 bases). V gave up 3 bases and J gave up 5 bases, with 20 bases separating them. The CDR3 length is 16 residues. CDR1 and CDR2 from the germline V gene are SGHNT and YYREEE (reference sequence). CDR3 amino acids: CASSSDSTPRRTEAFF. In DNA form, the CDR3 reads TGTGCCAGCAGCTCGGACAGTACCCCCAGGAGAACTGAAGCTTTCTTT.

The chain recombines TRBV7-2 with TRBJ2-2; D gene ambiguous. Between the trimmed V and J ends, which lost 3 bases and 4 bases, there was a span of 12 bases. The germline V gene encodes CDR1 SGHTA and CDR2 FQGNSA. The CDR3 length is 15 residues. The CDR3 nucleotides are TGTGCCAGCAGCTTCGACCAGCGAACCACCGGGGAGCTGTTTTTT. Translated: CASSFDQRTTGELFF.

Note on this clone: At one of its ends the junction is not consistent with the germline gene, which may arise from a read error. The V and J genes are TRBV7-7 and TRBJ2-5; D is possibly TRBD1 (6 bases). The germline CDR1 and CDR2 sequences are SSHAT and FNYEAQ (reference sequence). The CDR3 has 17 residues. The CDR3 sequence is CASSPTETGPYQETQYF. CDR3 in DNA: TGTGCTAGCAGCCCAACGGAGACAGGACCGTACCAAGAGACCCAGTACTTC.

The CDR3 loop is CASSQQGGGLAAYNEQFF. The CDR3 DNA is TGCGCCAGCAGCCAACAGGGCGGGGGACTAGCGGCCTACAATGAGCAGTTCTTC. This rearrangement joins TRBV4-1 to TRBJ2-1; 11 bases agree with TRBD2. Germline V gene data show CDR1 as MGHRA and CDR2 as YSYEKL. The CDR3 is made up of 18 amino acids. J was trimmed by 2 bases and V by 2 bases; bases with no gene match: 8.

The rearrangement uses TRBV12-5 and TRBJ2-7; a possible D gene is TRBD2 (5 bases). CDR1 and CDR2 (germline): LGHNT, FRNRAP. CDR3 length equals 19 residues. Trimming shortened V by 2 bases and J by 3 bases, and 26 bases separated the two germline ends. The DNA for the CDR3 is TGTGCTAGTGGTTTGCGTCTCGCTTCGCGGGCGCCCCGCTACTACGAGCAGTACTTC. Translated, it gives CASGLRLASRAPRYYEQYF.

The chain uses TRBV14 and TRBJ1-4; 7 nucleotides agree with TRBD1. V trimming: 5 bases; J trimming: 11 bases; junction bases outside the gene matches: 8. The CDR3 is 13 residues long. CDR1 and CDR2 from the germline V gene are SGHDN and FVKESK. CDR3 residues: CASSAQQGLKLFF. CDR3 DNA: TGTGCCAGCAGCGCCCAACAGGGGCTGAAACTGTTTTTT.

V and J are TRBV4-3 and TRBJ2-4, with a possible D match to TRBD1 (6 bases). V was cut by 5 bases and J by 2 bases, with 10 bases left in between. Germline CDR1 reads LGHNA; CDR2 reads YSLEER. This CDR3 is 14 amino acids long. The CDR3 DNA reads TGCGCCAGCAGCTCAGGGGTTACCAAAAACATTCAGTACTTC. The encoded protein is CASSSGVTKNIQYF.

This clone came up a few times. V gene TRBV6-1 combines with J gene TRBJ2-2, with D maybe TRBD2 (6 bases). Germline values: CDR1 MNHNS, CDR2 SASEGT. The CDR3 spans 14 residues. The V end lost 8 bases, the J end lost 7 bases, and 17 bases lay between the germline ends. The CDR3, as DNA: TGTGCCAGCGGGGGGACTTCCTGGGTCGGGGAGCTGTTTTTT. Translating it yields CASGGTSWVGELFF.

V and J are TRBV4-3 and TRBJ1-1; 8 bases fit TRBD1. The V gene's germline CDR1 is LGHNA and CDR2 YSLEER. This CDR3 comprises 14 residues. Unmatched junction bases numbered 4, after V lost 1 base and J lost 6 bases. This CDR3 reads CASSQGQGRPEAFF. CDR3 nucleotides: TGCGCCAGCAGCCAAGGACAGGGGAGGCCTGAAGCTTTCTTT.